The 17 T cell receptor beta chains presented below share a single source sample, sequenced in a study of blood T cell repertoires in COVID-19. The method was immunoSEQ multiplex PCR; TCRdb's version includes in-frame clones alone and lacks a portion of them. The sample includes approximately 290,000 clones, approximately 85% of them seen just once. The sample was PBMCs or T cells enriched from blood (not recorded which). The receptors here all came from a woman aged 25 to 39 who had recovered from COVID-19.

The rearrangement links TRBV30 to TRBJ2-5, with a tentative D call TRBD2 (7 bases). The V gene's germline CDR1 is GTSNPN and CDR2 SVGIG (reference sequence). The CDR3 contains 13 residues. The ends were cut back, 2 bases at V and 6 bases at J, with 13 bases in the middle. The CDR3, as DNA: TGTGCCTGGAGTAACGGGGGGCCTAAGACCCAGTACTTC. This sequence encodes CAWSNGGPKTQYF.

The chain is built from TRBV28 and TRBJ1-5; weak D call: TRBD1 (5 bases). Germline V gene lookup returns CDR1 MDHEN and CDR2 SYDVKM. The CDR3 is 14 amino acids. V was pared by 3 bases and J by 6 bases, with 12 bases between. The CDR3 loop is CASSFPGFSQPQHF. The CDR3 DNA sequence: TGTGCCAGCAGTTTCCCAGGGTTCAGTCAGCCCCAGCATTTT.

The chain employs TRBV4-1 and TRBJ2-5; D is unclear. With 1 base removed from V and 8 bases from J, the gap between germline ends came to 11 bases. Germline V lookup: CDR1 MGHRA, CDR2 YSYEKL. There are 13 residues in the CDR3. The chain's CDR3 is CASSQVEVGTQYF. DNA of the CDR3: TGCGCCAGCAGCCAAGTCGAGGTTGGAACCCAGTACTTC.

This clone was seen once. The chain is built from TRBV5-1 and TRBJ2-3; TRBD2 might be the D (6 bases). The ends were cut back, 7 bases at V and 2 bases at J, with 14 bases in the middle. CDR3 length: 14 amino acids. The germline V gene has CDR1 SGHRS and CDR2 YFSETQ. This CDR3 reads CASLGGDPTDTQYF. The DNA of the CDR3 is TGCGCCAGCTTAGGAGGGGATCCCACAGATACGCAGTATTTT.

About this clone itself: The sample holds other DNA sequences that translate to the same CDR3. V and J are TRBV5-1 and TRBJ2-5; TRBD1 aligns across 7 bases. Looked up from germline, CDR1 is SGHRS and CDR2 is YFSETQ. This CDR3 spans 16 amino acids. Trimming cost V 0 bases and J 2 bases; bases outside gene matches: 7. The CDR3 DNA follows: TGCGCCAGCAGCTTGGGACAGGGACCCGGACAAGAGACCCAGTACTTC. Translating gives CASSLGQGPGQETQYF.

Notes on this clone: This is likely a read error, given that the CDR3 carries no conserved phenylalanine or tryptophan at its end. Because the CDR3's place on the DNA is in doubt, the DNA is left out and the CDR3 is given as listed by TCRdb. V gene TRBV6-4 combines with J gene TRBJ1-1; TRBD1 is the table's D call and was not checked against the DNA. The CDR3 comprises 9 residues, both ends counted. CDR1 MRHNA and CDR2 SNTAGT come from the germline V gene. This CDR3 reads CASSMTGVV.

This rearrangement joins TRBV5-4 to TRBJ2-7, with TRBD2 as a possible D gene (5 bases). The V end was cut by 1 base, the J end by 2 bases, with 22 bases between. There are 18 residues in the CDR3. The germline CDR1 and CDR2 sequences are SGHNT and YYREEE (reference sequence). For the CDR3, the DNA is TGTGCCAGCAGCTTGAACCGGGGAGAGCATACGTGGCCCTACGAGCAGTACTTC. It codes for CASSLNRGEHTWPYEQYF.

V usage is TRBV5-6 and J usage is TRBJ1-1; 7 positions agree with TRBD1. The CDR3 length is 17 residues. From germline, CDR1 is SGHDT and CDR2 YYEEEE. With V trimmed by 6 bases and J by 6 bases, 20 bases remained unmatched. This CDR3 reads CASIRAGPGQTYAEAFF. DNA for the CDR3: TGTGCCAGCATCCGAGCTGGTCCGGGACAGACATACGCTGAAGCTTTCTTT.

This chain uses TRBV5-8 with TRBJ2-2; perhaps TRBD1 as D (6 bases). From germline, CDR1 is SGHTS and CDR2 YDEGEE. V lost 2 bases and J 2 bases, leaving 10 bases between the germline ends. This CDR3 has 15 amino acids. The CDR3 sequence: CASSFPGVNTGELFF. CDR3 coding DNA: TGTGCCAGCAGCTTCCCAGGGGTTAACACCGGGGAGCTGTTTTTT.

The chain recombines TRBV5-1 with TRBJ2-5, with D possibly being TRBD2 (7 bases). Germline V gene sequence: CDR1 SGHRS, CDR2 YFSETQ. The length of the CDR3 is 14 residues. V lost 3 bases and J 5 bases, leaving 14 bases between the germline ends. The CDR3 coding sequence is TGCGCCAGCAGCTCGGGGGGCGGGGCGGAGACCCAGTACTTC. This translates into CASSSGGGAETQYF.

The chain is built from TRBV21-1 and TRBJ1-3; the table's D call, TRBD1, has no DNA check behind it. TRBV21-1 is termed a pseudogene. The CDR3 is 18 amino acids. The CDR3: CASSLSTRQGTAGNTIYF. CDR3 DNA sequence: TGTGCCAGCAGCCTAAGCACTAGACAGGGGACTGCTGGAAACACCATATATTTT.

The rearrangement links TRBV30 to TRBJ1-1, with unresolved D. CDR3 length equals 12 residues. Between the trimmed V and J ends, which lost 5 bases and 6 bases, there was a span of 13 bases. Germline V CDR1 and CDR2: GTSNPN, SVGIG (reference sequence). CDR3: CAWHLEDSEAFF. CDR3 bases: TGTGCCTGGCACCTTGAGGACTCTGAAGCTTTCTTT.

The V gene is TRBV28, the J gene TRBJ1-2, with D tentatively TRBD1 (6 bases). The CDR3 extends over 13 amino acids. The germline V and J ends were trimmed by 6 bases and 5 bases, with 13 bases remaining between them. Looked up from germline, CDR1 is MDHEN and CDR2 is SYDVKM. The CDR3, as DNA: TGTGCCAGCAGCCAAGGGACAATTTATGGCTACACCTTC. Translating it yields CASSQGTIYGYTF.

This chain joins TRBV9 and TRBJ2-1; D is perhaps TRBD2 (5 bases). The germline V gene has CDR1 SGDLS and CDR2 YYNGEE. Trimming stripped 4 bases from V and 5 bases from J, with 16 bases between. CDR3 length: 15 residues. Here the CDR3 DNA reads TGTGCCAGCAGCCCTCGAACCTTAGCGAACAATGAGCAGTTCTTC. Translating gives CASSPRTLANNEQFF.

The genes are TRBV29-1 and TRBJ2-3; TRBD1 matches 7 bases. Per the germline V gene, CDR1 is SQVTM and CDR2 is ANQGSEA. The CDR3 sequence is 14 residues long. V shed 4 bases, J shed 6 bases, and the junction held 10 bases outside the gene matches. CDR3 in amino acids: CSVGRGQVDDTQYF. The CDR3 DNA sequence: TGCAGCGTTGGAAGGGGGCAGGTTGACGATACGCAGTATTTT.

This clone was counted once. This rearrangement joins TRBV10-1 to TRBJ2-4; 7 nucleotides match TRBD1. The germline V gene encodes CDR1 WNHNN and CDR2 SYGVQD (reference sequence). Trimming took 3 bases from V and 3 from J; bases not matched to a gene: 2. This CDR3 is built from 14 residues. In nucleotides, the CDR3 is TGCGCCAGCAGTGAAGGGACAGACAAAAACATTCAGTACTTC. This sequence encodes CASSEGTDKNIQYF.

The gene calls are TRBV18 and TRBJ2-5, with 8 bases fitting TRBD1. CDR3 size: 16 residues. Per germline, CDR1 KGHSH and CDR2 LQKENI. Trimming removed 3 bases from V and 4 bases from J; junction bases left unmatched: 10. CDR3 loop: CASSPLVSGGRETQYF. In DNA, the CDR3 is TGTGCCAGCTCACCTTTAGTTTCAGGGGGCCGAGAGACCCAGTACTTC.